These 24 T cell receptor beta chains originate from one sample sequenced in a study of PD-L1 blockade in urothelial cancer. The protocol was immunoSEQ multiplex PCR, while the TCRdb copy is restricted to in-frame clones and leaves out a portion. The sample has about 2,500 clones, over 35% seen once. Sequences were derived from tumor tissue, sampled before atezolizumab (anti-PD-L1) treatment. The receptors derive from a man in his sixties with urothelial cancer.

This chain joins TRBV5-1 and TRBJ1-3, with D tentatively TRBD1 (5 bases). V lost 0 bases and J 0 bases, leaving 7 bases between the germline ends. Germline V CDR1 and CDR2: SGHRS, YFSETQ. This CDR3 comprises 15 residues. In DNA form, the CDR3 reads TGCGCCAGCAGCTTGGAGGGGAGCTCTGGAAACACCATATATTTT. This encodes CASSLEGSSGNTIYF.

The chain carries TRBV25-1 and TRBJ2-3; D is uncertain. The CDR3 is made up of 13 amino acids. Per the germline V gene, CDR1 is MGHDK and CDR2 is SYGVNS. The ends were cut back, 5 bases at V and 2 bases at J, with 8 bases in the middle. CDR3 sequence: CASSPRFTDTQYF. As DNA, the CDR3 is TGTGCCAGCAGTCCCCGATTCACAGATACGCAGTATTTT.

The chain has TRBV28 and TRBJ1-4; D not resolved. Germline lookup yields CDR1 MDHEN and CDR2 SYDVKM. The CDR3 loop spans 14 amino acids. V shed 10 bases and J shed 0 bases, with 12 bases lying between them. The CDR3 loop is CATSRSATNEKLFF. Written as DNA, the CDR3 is TGTGCCACCTCCCGCTCCGCAACTAATGAAAAACTGTTTTTT.

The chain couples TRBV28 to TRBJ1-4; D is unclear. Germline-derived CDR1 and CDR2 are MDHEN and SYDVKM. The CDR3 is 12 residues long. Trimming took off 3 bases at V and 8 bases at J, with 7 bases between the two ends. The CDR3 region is CASSFPAEKLFF. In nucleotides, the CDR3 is TGTGCCAGCAGTTTCCCAGCGGAAAAACTGTTTTTT.

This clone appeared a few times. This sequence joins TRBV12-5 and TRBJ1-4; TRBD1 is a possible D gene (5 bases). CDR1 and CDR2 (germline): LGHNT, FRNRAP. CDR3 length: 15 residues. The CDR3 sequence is CASTHPRVANEKLFF. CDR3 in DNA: TGTGCCAGCACCCATCCCAGGGTGGCTAATGAAAAACTGTTTTTT. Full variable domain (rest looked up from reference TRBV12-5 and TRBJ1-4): DARVTQTPRHKVTEMGQEVTMRCQPILGHNTVFWYRQTMMQGLELLAYFRNRAPLDDSGMPKDRFSAEMPDATLATLKIQPSEPRDSAVYFCASTHPRVANEKLFFGSGTQLSVL.

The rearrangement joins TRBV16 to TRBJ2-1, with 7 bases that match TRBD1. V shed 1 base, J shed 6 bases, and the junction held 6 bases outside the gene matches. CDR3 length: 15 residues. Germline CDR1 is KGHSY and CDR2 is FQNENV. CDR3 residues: CASSQFQGDFNEQFF. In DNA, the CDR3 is TGTGCCAGCAGCCAATTTCAGGGGGATTTCAATGAGCAGTTCTTC.

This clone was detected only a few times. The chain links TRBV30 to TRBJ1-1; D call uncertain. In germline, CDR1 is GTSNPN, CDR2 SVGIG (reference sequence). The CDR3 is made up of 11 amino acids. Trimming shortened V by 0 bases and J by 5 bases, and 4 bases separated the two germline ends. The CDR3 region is CAWSVLTEAFF. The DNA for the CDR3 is TGTGCCTGGAGTGTTCTGACTGAAGCTTTCTTT.

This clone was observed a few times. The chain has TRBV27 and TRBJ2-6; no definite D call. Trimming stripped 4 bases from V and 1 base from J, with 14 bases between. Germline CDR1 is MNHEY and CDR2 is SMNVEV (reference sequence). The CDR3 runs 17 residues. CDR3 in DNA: TGTGCCAGCAGTTACAAAGGGAACCCATCTGGGGCCAACGTCCTGACTTTC. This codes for CASSYKGNPSGANVLTF. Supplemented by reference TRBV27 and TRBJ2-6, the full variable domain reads EAQVTQNPRYLITVTGKKLTVTCSQNMNHEYMSWYRQDPGLGLRQIYYSMNVEVTDKGDVPEGYKVSRKEKRNFPLILESPSPNQTSLYFCASSYKGNPSGANVLTFGAGSRLTVL.

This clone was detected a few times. CDR3 protein: CASSGLESGPSTGELFF. The CDR3 DNA sequence: TGTGCCAGCAGCGGCCTGGAGTCGGGTCCATCCACCGGGGAGCTGTTTTTT. V is TRBV9 and J is TRBJ2-2; D ambiguous. The CDR3 has 17 amino acids. Trimming pared 3 bases from V and 4 bases from J, leaving 19 bases between. CDR1 and CDR2 from the germline V gene are SGDLS and YYNGEE.

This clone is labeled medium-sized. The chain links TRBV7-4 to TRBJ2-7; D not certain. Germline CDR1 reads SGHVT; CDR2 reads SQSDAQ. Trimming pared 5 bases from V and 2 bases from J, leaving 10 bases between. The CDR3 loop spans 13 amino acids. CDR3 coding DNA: TGTGCCAGCAGCCTGGGCAAGACCTACGAGCAGTACTTC. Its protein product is CASSLGKTYEQYF.

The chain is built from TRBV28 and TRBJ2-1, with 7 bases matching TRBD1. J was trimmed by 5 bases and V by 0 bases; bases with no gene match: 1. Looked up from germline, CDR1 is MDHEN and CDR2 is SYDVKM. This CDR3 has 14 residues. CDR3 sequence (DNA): TGTGCCAGCAGTTTATGGGGGACAGACAATGAGCAGTTCTTC. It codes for CASSLWGTDNEQFF.

CDR3 protein: CASSIDRTSGETYEQYF. CDR3 nucleotide sequence: TGTGCCAGTAGTATAGACCGGACTAGCGGGGAAACCTACGAGCAGTACTTC. The chain carries TRBV19 and TRBJ2-7; 12 bases agree with TRBD2. Germline loops: CDR1 LNHDA, CDR2 SQIVND (reference sequence). The CDR3 is made up of 17 amino acids. V gave up 0 bases and J gave up 2 bases; unmatched junction bases: 5.

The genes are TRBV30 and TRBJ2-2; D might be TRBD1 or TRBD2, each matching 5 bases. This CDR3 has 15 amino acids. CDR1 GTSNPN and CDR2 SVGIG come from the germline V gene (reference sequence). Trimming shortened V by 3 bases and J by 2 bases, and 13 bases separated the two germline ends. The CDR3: CAWRSGLTNTGELFF. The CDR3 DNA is TGTGCCTGGAGGTCGGGGCTCACAAACACCGGGGAGCTGTTTTTT. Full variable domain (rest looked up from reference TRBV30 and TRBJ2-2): SQTIHQWPATLVQPVGSPLSLECTVEGTSNPNLYWYRQAAGRGLQLLFYSVGIGQISSEVPQNLSASRPQDRQFILSSKKLLLSDSGFYLCAWRSGLTNTGELFFGEGSRLTVL.

This CDR3 is CASSLRAGRVQNQPQHF. The CDR3 DNA is TGTGCCAGTAGTCTCCGCGCGGGGAGGGTACAAAATCAGCCCCAGCATTTT. J is TRBJ1-5 and V is TRBV19; D unresolved. The CDR3 is 17 residues long. Germline assignment: CDR1 LNHDA and CDR2 SQIVND (reference sequence). V lost 5 bases and J lost 4, with 21 bases in between.

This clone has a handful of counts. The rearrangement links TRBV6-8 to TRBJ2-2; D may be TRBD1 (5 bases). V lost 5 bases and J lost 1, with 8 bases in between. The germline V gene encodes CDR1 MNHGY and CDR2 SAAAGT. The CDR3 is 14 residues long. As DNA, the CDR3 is TGTGCCAGCAGTGATACAGGGAACACCGGGGAGCTGTTTTTT. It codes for CASSDTGNTGELFF.

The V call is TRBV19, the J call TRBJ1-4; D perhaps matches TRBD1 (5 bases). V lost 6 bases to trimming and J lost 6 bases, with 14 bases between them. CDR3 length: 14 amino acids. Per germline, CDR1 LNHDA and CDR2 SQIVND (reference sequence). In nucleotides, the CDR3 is TGTGCCAGTAGCCTCAGGGCGGGATATGAAAAACTGTTTTTT. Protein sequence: CASSLRAGYEKLFF.

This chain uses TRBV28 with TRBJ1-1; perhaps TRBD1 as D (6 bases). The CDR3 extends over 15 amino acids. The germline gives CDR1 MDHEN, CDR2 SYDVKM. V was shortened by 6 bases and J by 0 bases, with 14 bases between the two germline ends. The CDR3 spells CASSPTGRLNTEAFF. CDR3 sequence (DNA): TGTGCCAGCAGCCCTACAGGGCGATTGAACACTGAAGCTTTCTTT.

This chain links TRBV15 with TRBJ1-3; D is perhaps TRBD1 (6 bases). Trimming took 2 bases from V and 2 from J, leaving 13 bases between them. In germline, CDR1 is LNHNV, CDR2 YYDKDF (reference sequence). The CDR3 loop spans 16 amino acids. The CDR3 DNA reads TGTGCCACCAGCAGATCGGACAGAGACGCTGGAAACACCATATATTTT. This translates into CATSRSDRDAGNTIYF.

The CDR3 region has the DNA TGTGCCAGTAGTCAAGGACAGGCCTCCTACGAGCAGTACTTC. It encodes CASSQGQASYEQYF. This chain uses TRBV19 with TRBJ2-7; TRBD1 agrees at 7 bases. CDR3 size: 14 residues. Germline assignment: CDR1 LNHDA and CDR2 SQIVND (reference sequence). The junction had 4 bases not matched to a gene; V was cut back by 5 bases and J by 0 bases.

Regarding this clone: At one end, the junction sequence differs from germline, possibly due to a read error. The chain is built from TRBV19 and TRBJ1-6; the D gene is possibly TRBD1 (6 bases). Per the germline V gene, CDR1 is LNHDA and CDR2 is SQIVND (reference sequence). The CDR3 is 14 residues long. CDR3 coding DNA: TGTGCCAGTACCCCAGGGGTTTATAGTTCACCCCTCCACTTT. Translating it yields CASTPGVYSSPLHF. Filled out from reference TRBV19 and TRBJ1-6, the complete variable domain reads DGGITQSPKYLFRKEGQNVTLSCEQNLNHDAMYWYRQDPGQGLRLIYYSQIVNDFQKGDIAEGYSVSREKKESFPLTVTSAQKNPTAFYLCASTPGVYSSPLHFGNGTRLTVT.

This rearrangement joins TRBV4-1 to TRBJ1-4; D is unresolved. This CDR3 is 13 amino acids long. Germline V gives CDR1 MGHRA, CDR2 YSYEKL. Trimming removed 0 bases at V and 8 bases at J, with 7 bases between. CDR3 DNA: TGCGCCAGCAGCCAAGATCGACGCGAAAAACTGTTTTTT. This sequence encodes CASSQDRREKLFF.

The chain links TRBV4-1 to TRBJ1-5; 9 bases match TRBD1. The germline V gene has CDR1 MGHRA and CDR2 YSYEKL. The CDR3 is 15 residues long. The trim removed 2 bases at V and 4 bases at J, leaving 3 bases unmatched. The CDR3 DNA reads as TGCGCCAGCAGCCAACGGACAGGGGAAAATCAGCCCCAGCATTTT. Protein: CASSQRTGENQPQHF.

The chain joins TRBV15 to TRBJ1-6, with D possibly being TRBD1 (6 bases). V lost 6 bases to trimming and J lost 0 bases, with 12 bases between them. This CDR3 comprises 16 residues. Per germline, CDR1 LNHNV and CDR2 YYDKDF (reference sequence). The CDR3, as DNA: TGTGCCACCAGGTTAGACAGGAGCTCCTATAATTCACCCCTCCACTTT. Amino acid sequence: CATRLDRSSYNSPLHF.

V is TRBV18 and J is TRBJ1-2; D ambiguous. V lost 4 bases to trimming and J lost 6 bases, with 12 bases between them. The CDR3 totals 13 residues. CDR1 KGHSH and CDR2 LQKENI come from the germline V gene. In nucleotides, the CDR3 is TGTGCCAGCTCACGAAATGGTGTGGATGGCTACACCTTC. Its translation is CASSRNGVDGYTF.